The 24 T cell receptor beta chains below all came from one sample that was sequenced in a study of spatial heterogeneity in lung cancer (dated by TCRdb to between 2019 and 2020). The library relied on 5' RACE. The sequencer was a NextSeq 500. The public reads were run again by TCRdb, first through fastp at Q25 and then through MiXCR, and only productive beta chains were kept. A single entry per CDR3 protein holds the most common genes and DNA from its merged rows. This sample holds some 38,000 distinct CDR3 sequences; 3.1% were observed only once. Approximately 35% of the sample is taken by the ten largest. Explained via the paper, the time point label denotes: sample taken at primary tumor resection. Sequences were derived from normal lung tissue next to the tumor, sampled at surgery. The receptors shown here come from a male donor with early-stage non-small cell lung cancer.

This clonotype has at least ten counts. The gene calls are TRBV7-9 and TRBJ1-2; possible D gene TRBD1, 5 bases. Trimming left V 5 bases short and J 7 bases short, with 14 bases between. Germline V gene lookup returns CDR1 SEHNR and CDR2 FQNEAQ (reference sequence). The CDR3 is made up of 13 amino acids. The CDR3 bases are TGTGCCAGCAGCCAACGGGGGTTAGGTGGCTACACCTTC. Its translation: CASSQRGLGGYTF.

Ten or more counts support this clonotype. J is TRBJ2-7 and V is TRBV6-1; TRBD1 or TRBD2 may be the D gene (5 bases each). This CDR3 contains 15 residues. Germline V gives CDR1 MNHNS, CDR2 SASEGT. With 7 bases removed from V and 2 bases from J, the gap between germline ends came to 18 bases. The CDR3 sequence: CASNSGTDLPYEQYF. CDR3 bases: TGTGCCAGCAACTCCGGGACCGACCTCCCCTACGAGCAGTACTTC.

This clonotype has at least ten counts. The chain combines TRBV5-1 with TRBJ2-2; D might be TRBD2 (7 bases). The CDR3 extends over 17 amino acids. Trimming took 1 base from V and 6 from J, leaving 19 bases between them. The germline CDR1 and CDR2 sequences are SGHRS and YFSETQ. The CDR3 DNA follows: TGCGCCAGCAGCTTGCTACCTCCGGGGGGCCGGTCCGGGGAGCTGTTTTTT. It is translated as CASSLLPPGGRSGELFF.

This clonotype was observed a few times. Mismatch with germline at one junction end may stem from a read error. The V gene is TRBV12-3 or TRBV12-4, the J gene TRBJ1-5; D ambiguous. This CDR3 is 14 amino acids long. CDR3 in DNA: TGTGCCAGCAGATTAGGACTCCTGAATCAGCCCCAGCATTTT. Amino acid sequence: CASRLGLLNQPQHF.

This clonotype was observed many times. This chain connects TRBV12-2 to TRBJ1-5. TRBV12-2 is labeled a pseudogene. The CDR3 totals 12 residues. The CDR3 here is CASRCPNQPQHF. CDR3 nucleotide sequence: TGTGCAAGTCGCTGCCCGAATCAGCCCCAGCATTTT.

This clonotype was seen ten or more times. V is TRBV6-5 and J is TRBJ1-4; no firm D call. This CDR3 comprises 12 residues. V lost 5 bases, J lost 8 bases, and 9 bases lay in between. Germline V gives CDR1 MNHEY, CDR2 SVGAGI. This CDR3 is CASSTRREKLFF. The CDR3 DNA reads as TGTGCCAGCAGTACACGGAGAGAAAAACTGTTTTTT.

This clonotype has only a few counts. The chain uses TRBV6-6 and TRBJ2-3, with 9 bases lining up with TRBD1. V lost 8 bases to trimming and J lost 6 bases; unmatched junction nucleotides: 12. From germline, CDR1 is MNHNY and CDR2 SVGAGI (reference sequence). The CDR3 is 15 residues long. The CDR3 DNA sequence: TGTGCCAGCGGGCCCTCCGGGACAGGGAGGGATACGCAGTATTTT. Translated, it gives CASGPSGTGRDTQYF.

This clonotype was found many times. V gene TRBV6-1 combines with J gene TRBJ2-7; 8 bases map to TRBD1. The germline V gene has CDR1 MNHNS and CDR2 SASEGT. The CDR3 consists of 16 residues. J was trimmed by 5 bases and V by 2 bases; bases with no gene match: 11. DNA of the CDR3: TGTGCCAGCAGTGAACGGACAGGGTTTGTATCGCACGAGCAGTACTTC. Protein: CASSERTGFVSHEQYF.

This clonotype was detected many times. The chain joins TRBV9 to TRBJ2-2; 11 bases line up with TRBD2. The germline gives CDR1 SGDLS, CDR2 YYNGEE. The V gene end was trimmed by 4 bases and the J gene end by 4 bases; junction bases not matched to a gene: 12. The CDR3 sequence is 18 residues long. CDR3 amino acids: CASSYEVAGGRSTGELFF. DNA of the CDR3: TGTGCCAGCAGCTATGAGGTAGCGGGAGGGCGGAGCACCGGGGAGCTGTTTTTT.

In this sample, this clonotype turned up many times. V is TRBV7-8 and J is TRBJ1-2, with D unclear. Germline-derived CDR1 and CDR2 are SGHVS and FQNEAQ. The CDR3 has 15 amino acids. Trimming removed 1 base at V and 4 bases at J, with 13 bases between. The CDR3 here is CASSLGSSVSYGYTF. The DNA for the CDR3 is TGTGCCAGCAGCTTAGGATCCTCCGTCTCCTATGGCTACACCTTC.

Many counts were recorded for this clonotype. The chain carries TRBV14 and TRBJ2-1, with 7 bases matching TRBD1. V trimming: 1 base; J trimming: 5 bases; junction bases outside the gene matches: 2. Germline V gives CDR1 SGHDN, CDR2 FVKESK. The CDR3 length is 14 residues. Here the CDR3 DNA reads TGTGCCAGCAGCCAAGGGACAGGCAACAATGAGCAGTTCTTC. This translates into CASSQGTGNNEQFF.

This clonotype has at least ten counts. The CDR3 reads CASSSFLGAQNLAGTDTQYF. The CDR3 DNA sequence: TGTGCCAGCAGCTCGTTCCTAGGGGCCCAAAATCTAGCCGGCACAGATACGCAGTATTTT. V gene TRBV7-2 combines with J gene TRBJ2-3; TRBD1 or TRBD2 may be the D gene (5 bases each). In germline, CDR1 is SGHTA, CDR2 FQGNSA. V was clipped by 4 bases and J by 1 base, with 27 bases between them. The CDR3 is 20 amino acids.

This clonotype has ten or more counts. Here the CDR3 DNA reads TGCAGTGCTGAACGGGTGAACACTGAAGCTTTCTTT. Translating gives CSAERVNTEAFF. The genes are TRBV20-1 and TRBJ1-1; no reliable D call. The CDR3 consists of 12 residues. The V gene's germline CDR1 is DFQATT and CDR2 SNEGSKA (reference sequence). Trimming removed 5 bases at V and 0 bases at J, with 7 bases between.

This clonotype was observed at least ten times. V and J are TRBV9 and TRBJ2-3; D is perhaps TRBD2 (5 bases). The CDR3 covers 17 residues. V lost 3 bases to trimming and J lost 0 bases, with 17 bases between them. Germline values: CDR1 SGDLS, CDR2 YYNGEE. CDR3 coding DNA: TGTGCCAGCAGCGGAGGGTTGGTGACGGCTAGCACAGATACGCAGTATTTT. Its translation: CASSGGLVTASTDTQYF. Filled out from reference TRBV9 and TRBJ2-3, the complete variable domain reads DSGVTQTPKHLITATGQRVTLRCSPRSGDLSVYWYQQSLDQGLQFLIQYYNGEERAKGNILERFSAQQFPDLHSELNLSSLELGDSALYFCASSGGLVTASTDTQYFGPGTRLTVL.

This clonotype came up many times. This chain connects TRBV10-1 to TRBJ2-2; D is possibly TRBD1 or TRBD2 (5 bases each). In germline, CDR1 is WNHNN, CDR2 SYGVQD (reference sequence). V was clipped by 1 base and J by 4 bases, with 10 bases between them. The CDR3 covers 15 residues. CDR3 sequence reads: CASSEFSGGTGELFF. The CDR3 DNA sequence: TGCGCCAGCAGTGAGTTCTCTGGGGGCACCGGGGAGCTGTTTTTT.

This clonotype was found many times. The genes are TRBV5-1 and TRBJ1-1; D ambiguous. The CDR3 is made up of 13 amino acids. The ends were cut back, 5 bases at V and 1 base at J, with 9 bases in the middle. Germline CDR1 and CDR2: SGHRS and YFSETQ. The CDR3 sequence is CASREATNTEAFF. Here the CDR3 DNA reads TGCGCCAGCAGAGAGGCGACGAACACTGAAGCTTTCTTT.

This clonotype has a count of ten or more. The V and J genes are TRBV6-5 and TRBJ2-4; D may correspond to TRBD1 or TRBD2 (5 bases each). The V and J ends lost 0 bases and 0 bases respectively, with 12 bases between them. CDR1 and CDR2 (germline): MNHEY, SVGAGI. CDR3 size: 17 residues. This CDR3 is CASSYSWDPLAKNIQYF. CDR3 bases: TGTGCCAGCAGTTACTCCTGGGACCCTCTAGCCAAAAACATTCAGTACTTC.

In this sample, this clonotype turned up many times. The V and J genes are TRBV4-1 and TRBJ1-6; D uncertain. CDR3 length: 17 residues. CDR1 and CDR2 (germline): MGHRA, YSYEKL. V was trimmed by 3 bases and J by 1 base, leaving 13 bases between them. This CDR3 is CASSQTVPGSYNSPLHF. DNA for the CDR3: TGCGCCAGCAGCCAGACGGTCCCCGGATCCTATAATTCACCCCTCCACTTT.

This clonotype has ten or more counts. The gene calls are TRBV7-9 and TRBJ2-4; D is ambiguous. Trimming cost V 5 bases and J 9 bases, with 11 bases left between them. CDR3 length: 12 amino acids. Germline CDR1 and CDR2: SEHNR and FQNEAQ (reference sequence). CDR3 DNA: TGTGCCAGCAGCCCGGATGGGTCCATTCAGTACTTC. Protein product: CASSPDGSIQYF. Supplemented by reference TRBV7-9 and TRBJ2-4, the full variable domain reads DTGVSQNPRHKITKRGQNVTFRCDPISEHNRLYWYRQTLGQGPEFLTYFQNEAQLEKSRLLSDRFSAERPKGSFSTLEIQRTEQGDSAMYLCASSPDGSIQYFGAGTRLSVL.

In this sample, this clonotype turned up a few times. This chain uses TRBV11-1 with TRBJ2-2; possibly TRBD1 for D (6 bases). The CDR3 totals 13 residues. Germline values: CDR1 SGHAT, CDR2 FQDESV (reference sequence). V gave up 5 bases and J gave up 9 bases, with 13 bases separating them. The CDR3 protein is CASSPAGDRELFF. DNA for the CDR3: TGTGCCAGCAGCCCCGCAGGGGACCGGGAGCTGTTTTTT.

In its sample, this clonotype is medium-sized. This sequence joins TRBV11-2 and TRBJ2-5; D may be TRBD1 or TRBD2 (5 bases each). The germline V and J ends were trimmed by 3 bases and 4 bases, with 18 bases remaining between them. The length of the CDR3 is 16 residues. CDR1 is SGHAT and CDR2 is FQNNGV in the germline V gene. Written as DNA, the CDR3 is TGTGCCAGCAGCTTCTGGCCCCAACCTGGGGGAGAGACCCAGTACTTC. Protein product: CASSFWPQPGGETQYF.

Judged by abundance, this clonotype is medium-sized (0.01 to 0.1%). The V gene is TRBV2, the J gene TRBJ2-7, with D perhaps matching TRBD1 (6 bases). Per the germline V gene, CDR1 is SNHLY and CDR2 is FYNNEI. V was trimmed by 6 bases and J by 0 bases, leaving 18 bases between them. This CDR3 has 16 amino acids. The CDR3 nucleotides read TGTGCCAGCAGGGGACATACTCCAATTTCCTCCTACGAGCAGTACTTC. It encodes CASRGHTPISSYEQYF.

The CDR3 nucleotides read TGTGCCAGCAGCCAAGGGACTAGCATGATCGAGACCCAGTACTTC. Translation: CASSQGTSMIETQYF. The rearrangement joins TRBV3-1 to TRBJ2-5; 8 nucleotides match TRBD2. The J segment lost 5 bases and the V segment lost 1 base, leaving 6 bases of the junction unmatched. The CDR3 spans 15 residues. Germline CDR1 reads LGHDT; CDR2 reads YNNKEL (reference sequence).

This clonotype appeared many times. This CDR3 reads CSAGGPITDTQYF. For the CDR3, the DNA is TGCAGTGCCGGAGGGCCAATCACAGATACGCAGTATTTT. The V and J genes are TRBV20-1 and TRBJ2-3; D perhaps matches TRBD2 (6 bases). There are 13 residues in the CDR3. V gave up 6 bases and J gave up 2 bases, with 12 bases separating them. Germline lookup yields CDR1 DFQATT and CDR2 SNEGSKA (reference sequence).